This TCR beta chain is drawn from a study of blood T cell repertoires in COVID-19 (dated by TCRdb to about 2020). For context, the study as a whole: Collaborator samples came from the United States, Italy and Spain and covered acute and convalescent phases of COVID-19. The material from the prospective study consisted of cDNA or gDNA derived from T cells, B-cell-depleted T cells, or PBMCs. The dataset comprised deeply sampled blood TCRbeta repertoires from subjects exposed to, actively infected with, or recovered from COVID-19. The repertoires were released in a freely available public database intended as a resource for research on the immune response to SARS-CoV-2. Samples came from the ongoing ImmuneRACE study (first 160 participants) plus 1,254 subjects from 6 global collaborators. Sample metadata almost always included a de-identified subject ID, COVID-19 status, age in years and sex. HLA class I and class II types, where available, came from metadata supplied by the sample provider rather than from assay-based typing. General study outcomes and caveats: The amount of clinical and demographic metadata varied by source and participant and was provided uncurated.

TCRbeta CDR3 regions were amplified from genomic DNA by means of the immunoSEQ Assay, a bias-controlled multiplex PCR. In the authors' own workflow: The number of nucleated cells in each sample was estimated from the amplification of reference gene primers within the assay. To quantify the absolute abundance of each unique TCRbeta CDR3 rearrangement, sequence reads were collapsed and filtered. For each sample, productive Simpson clonality was calculated as the square root of Simpson's diversity index across productive rearrangements. TCRdb mirrors the immuneACCESS table, restricted to in-frame sequences. Some clones are absent from its copies; in checked studies, under half trace to an unresolved V gene, and the reason for the others is unknown. The V and J calls and clone size come from that table; D and trimming were worked out from the DNA. The sample contains hundreds of thousands of clones, approximately 78% of them found a single time. The ten largest clones add up to about 5% of the sample.

The CDR1 and CDR2 encoded by the germline V gene are SGHRS and YFSETQ. Ends trimmed: V by 4 bases, J by 3 bases; bases unmatched to a gene: 6. The CDR3 holds 15 amino acids from the cysteine to the phenylalanine. Just the 45-base CDR3 DNA is kept, in frame starting at base 1. On this clone: It has no known antigen specificity. No clone much larger than this one lies a single base away; base qualities are absent.

Participants in the prospective study were enrolled through a virtual design, were aged roughly 18 to 95 years, and lived in roughly 25 United States geographic areas. To assign participants to cohorts, the prospective study relied on clinical history that participants themselves reported in a screening survey and a study questionnaire. Exposed participants had been in contact, within 2 weeks of entering the study, with a person who had a PCR-confirmed or clinician-diagnosed case of COVID-19. Each participant in the prospective study had whole blood, serum and a nasopharyngeal or oropharyngeal swab collected by mobile phlebotomists. Participants in the prospective study had the option to provide additional blood draws and questionnaires over a 2-month period. Before DNA extraction, blood samples from the prospective study were shipped at room temperature or frozen.

The chain is encoded by TRBV5-1 joined to TRBJ2-7, with 11 middle bases fitting TRBD2. The source is a middle-aged man who had been exposed to COVID-19. Sequenced material: PBMCs or T cells enriched from blood (not recorded which). The DNA reads as follows: TGCGCCAGCAGCGCTGGGACTAGCGGAGTCTACGAGCAGTACTTC. Translated, this is CASSAGTSGVYEQYF.